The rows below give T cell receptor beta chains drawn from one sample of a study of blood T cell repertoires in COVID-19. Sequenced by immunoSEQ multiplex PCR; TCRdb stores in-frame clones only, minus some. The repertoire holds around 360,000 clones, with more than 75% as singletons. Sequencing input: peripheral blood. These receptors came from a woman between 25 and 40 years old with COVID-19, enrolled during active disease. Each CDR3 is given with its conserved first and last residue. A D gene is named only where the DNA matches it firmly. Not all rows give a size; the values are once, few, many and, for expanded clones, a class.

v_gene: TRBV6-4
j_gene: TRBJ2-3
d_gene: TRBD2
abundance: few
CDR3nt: TGTGCCAGCAGTGAGGCGGGGGAGGGTGATACGCAGTATTTT
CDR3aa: CASSEAGEGDTQYF

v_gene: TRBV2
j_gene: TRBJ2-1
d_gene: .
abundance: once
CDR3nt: TGTGCCAGCAGTGAACAGTACAATGAGCAGTTCTTC
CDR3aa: CASSEQYNEQFF

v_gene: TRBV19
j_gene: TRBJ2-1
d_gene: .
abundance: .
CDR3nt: TGTGCCAGTAGTATAAGGCCTGCGACAACATCCTACAATGAGCAGTTCTTC
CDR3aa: CASSIRPATTSYNEQFF

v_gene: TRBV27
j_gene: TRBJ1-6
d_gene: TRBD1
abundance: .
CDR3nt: TGTGCCAGCAGTTTGGCAGGGGGTAGGAATTCACCCCTCCACTTT
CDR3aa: CASSLAGGRNSPLHF

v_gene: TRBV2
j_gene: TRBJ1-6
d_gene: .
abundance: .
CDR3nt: TGTGCCAGCCTCCTCCGGGACACTAATTCACCCCTCCACTTT
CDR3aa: CASLLRDTNSPLHF

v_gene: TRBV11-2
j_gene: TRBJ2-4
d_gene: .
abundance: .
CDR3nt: TGTGCCAGCAGCCCGCGGGGACTAGCCAAAAACATTCAGTACTTC
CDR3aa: CASSPRGLAKNIQYF

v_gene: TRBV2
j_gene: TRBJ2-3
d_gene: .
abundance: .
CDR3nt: TGTGCCAGCAGTGAAGCGCTAGGTCGCGGATCGCAGTATTTT
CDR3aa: CASSEALGRGSQYF

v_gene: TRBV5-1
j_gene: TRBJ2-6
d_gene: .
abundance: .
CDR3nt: TGCGCCAGCAGCGCCGGCGTTTTACGTCCGGGGACCAACGTCCTGACTTTC
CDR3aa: CASSAGVLRPGTNVLTF

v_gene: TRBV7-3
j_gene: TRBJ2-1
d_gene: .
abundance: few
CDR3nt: TGTGCCAGCAGCTTAGAGGGTAATGAGCAGTTCTTC
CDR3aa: CASSLEGNEQFF

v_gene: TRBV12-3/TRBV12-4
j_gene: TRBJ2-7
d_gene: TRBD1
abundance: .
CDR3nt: TGTGCCAGCAGAAGGACAGGGGAACACGAGCAGTACTTC
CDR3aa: CASRRTGEHEQYF

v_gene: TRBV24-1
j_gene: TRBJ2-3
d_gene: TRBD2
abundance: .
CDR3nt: TGTGCCACCAGTGATGCTAGCGGTAGCACAGATACGCAGTATTTT
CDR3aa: CATSDASGSTDTQYF

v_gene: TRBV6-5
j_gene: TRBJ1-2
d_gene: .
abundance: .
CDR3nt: TGTGCCAGCAGCCGGGGGTTTAGCTACACCTTC
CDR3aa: CASSRGFSYTF

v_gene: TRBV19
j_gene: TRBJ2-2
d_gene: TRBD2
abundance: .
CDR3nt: TGTGCCAGTAGTATCTTACTAGCGGGAGGGCCTGGCACCGGGGAGCTGTTTTTT
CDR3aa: CASSILLAGGPGTGELFF

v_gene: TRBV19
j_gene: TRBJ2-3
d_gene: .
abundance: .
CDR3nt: TGTGCCAGTAGTATAGCCCGAGATACGCAGTATTTT
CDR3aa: CASSIARDTQYF

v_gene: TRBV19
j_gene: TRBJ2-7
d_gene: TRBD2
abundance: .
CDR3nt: TGTGCCAGTAGTATAGATCCACGCGGGAGCTACGAGCAGTACTTC
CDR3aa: CASSIDPRGSYEQYF

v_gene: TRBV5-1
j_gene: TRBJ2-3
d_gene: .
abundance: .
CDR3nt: TGCGCCAGCAGCTTGGAGGGGCAGACTAGCACAGATACGCAGTATTTT
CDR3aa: CASSLEGQTSTDTQYF